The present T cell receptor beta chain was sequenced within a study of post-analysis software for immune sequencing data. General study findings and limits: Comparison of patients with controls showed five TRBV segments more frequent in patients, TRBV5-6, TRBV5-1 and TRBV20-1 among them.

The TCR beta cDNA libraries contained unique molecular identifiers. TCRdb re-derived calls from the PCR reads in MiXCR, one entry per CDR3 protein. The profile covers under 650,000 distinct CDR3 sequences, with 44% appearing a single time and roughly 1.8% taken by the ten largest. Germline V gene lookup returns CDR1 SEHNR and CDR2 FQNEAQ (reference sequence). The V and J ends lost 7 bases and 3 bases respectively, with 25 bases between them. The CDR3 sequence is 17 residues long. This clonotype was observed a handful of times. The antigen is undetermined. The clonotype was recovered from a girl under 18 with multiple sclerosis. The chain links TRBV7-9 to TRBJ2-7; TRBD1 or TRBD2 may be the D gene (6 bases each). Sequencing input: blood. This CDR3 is CASTLLGGRIEDYEQYF. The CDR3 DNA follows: TGTGCCAGCACCCTACTAGGGGGGAGAATAGAAGACTACGAGCAGTACTTC.